A selection of T cell receptor beta chains follows, all from one sample in a study of blood T cell repertoires in COVID-19. The method was immunoSEQ multiplex PCR; TCRdb's version includes in-frame clones alone and lacks a portion of them. Of more than 300,000 clones in the sample, around 84% are singletons; the top ten hold about 10%. Sequencing was done on a sample of PBMCs or T cells enriched from blood (not recorded which). All receptors come from a woman aged 18-30 years who had recovered from COVID-19. Each CDR3 is given without its conserved first and last residue. Each record gives: V gene, CDR3 protein.

v_call: TRBV2
cdr3_aa: ASSGARDYEQY

v_call: TRBV29-1
cdr3_aa: SVDAGGFGGYT

v_call: TRBV5-1
cdr3_aa: ASSFRAGEIQY

v_call: TRBV28
cdr3_aa: ASSAFSGGYEQY

v_call: TRBV27
cdr3_aa: ASSPDRGKSLGGYT

v_call: TRBV5-1
cdr3_aa: ASSLDGRETQY

v_call: TRBV11-3
cdr3_aa: ASSLVVAYQETQY

v_call: TRBV10-3
cdr3_aa: AISDRRDPGRGEAF

v_call: TRBV30
cdr3_aa: AWKRITAEGYGTQY

v_call: TRBV6-5
cdr3_aa: ASSPTRQGQPQH

v_call: TRBV11-2
cdr3_aa: ASSLVGQVYNEQF

v_call: TRBV3-1/TRBV3-2
cdr3_aa: ASSSQQGAGGYT

v_call: TRBV9
cdr3_aa: ASSVTGQEGYT

v_call: TRBV11-3
cdr3_aa: ASSLGGLFMREPGNEQF

v_call: TRBV28
cdr3_aa: ASSLRRQSSYNSPLH

v_call: TRBV24-1
cdr3_aa: ATSEKSPDRGSLYEQY

v_call: TRBV24-1
cdr3_aa: ATRDPGDGDEQF

v_call: TRBV27
cdr3_aa: ASSARTSNGELF